Given below is one T cell receptor (beta chain) in context. CDR1 is LNHDA, CDR2 SQIVND, per germline (reference sequence). After removal of 5 bases from V and 4 bases from J, the junction contained 4 bases not matched to a gene. The CDR3 has 14 amino acids. The data are from a study of T cell changes during pregnancy in multiple sclerosis. This table comes from immunoSEQ multiplex PCR, and its TCRdb copy is limited to in-frame clones, with some not included. The repertoire includes tens of thousands of clones, 80% to 90% of them detected once, and 0.45% to 0.6% sits in the top ten. Specimen: CD4+ T cells from peripheral blood mononuclear cells, collected in the first trimester of pregnancy. The gene calls are TRBV19 and TRBJ2-5, with TRBD2 matching 10 bases. The sequence was collected from a female donor with multiple sclerosis, enrolled in a pregnancy study. The CDR3 spells CASSPLAGVETQYF. The CDR3 bases are TGTGCCAGTAGTCCCCTAGCGGGAGTAGAGACCCAGTACTTC.